This TCR beta chain was recovered during a study of human T cells and chemical hapten exposure. Study information: The scalp of each patient received a weekly diphenylcyclopropenone dose for the full approximately 25-week study. Among samples, TCR yields varied mainly because of small differences in pooled library volume. Findings of the study overall: Against controls, expanded TCRs gave rise to significantly more large CDR3 similarity clusters.

Time point indicated: pre-sensitization, week 0. Treatment: therapeutic diphenylcyclopropenone sensitization with weekly scalp DPC. TCRdb re-called the RACE reads with MiXCR, one entry per CDR3 protein. The sample carries roughly 100,000 distinct CDR3 sequences, around 12% recorded once. This clonotype was observed a handful of times. Its specificity is unknown. Germline assignment: CDR1 SGHTA and CDR2 FQGNSA. This CDR3 comprises 13 residues. Trimming removed 3 bases at V and 6 bases at J, with 10 bases between. The sample was whole blood, taken in connection with sensitization to the hapten diphenylcyclopropenone (DPC). This receptor was obtained from a woman aged 45-65 years with alopecia areata. Some clones in this sample may be carry-over from other donors' samples. This chain connects TRBV7-2 to TRBJ2-3; D call uncertain. The CDR3 here is CASSLSLGDTQYF. The CDR3 nucleotides read TGTGCCAGCAGCTTGAGCCTGGGGGATACGCAGTATTTT.